The 26 T cell receptor beta chains reported below all come from one sample, sequenced in a study of CD8+CD57+ T cells in acquired aplastic anemia. Genomic DNA, the template, was used for profiling of the TCR beta VDJ and CDR3. One entry per CDR3 protein results from TCRdb running MiXCR on the reads. The table shows roughly 500,000 distinct CDR3 sequences, with roughly 34% occurring only once. Patients picked for sequencing had shown CD8+CD57+ cell expansion detected by flow cytometry. Sample: sorted CD4+, CD8+, or CD8+CD57+ T cells (not recorded which) from PBMCs. The receptors come from a human donor with aplastic anemia.

V usage is TRBV28 and J usage is TRBJ1-5, with a weak D call TRBD1 (6 bases). The germline V and J ends were trimmed by 7 bases and 2 bases, with 21 bases remaining between them. The CDR3 covers 17 residues. The germline CDR1 and CDR2 sequences are MDHEN and SYDVKM. The CDR3 DNA is TGTGCCAGCACTGTCGGCGGGACACCATCCGGCAATCAGCCCCAGCATTTT. Its translation is CASTVGGTPSGNQPQHF.

The rearrangement uses TRBV11-3 and TRBJ2-7; 7 bases map to TRBD2. The CDR3 is made up of 15 amino acids. The germline V gene encodes CDR1 SGHNT and CDR2 YENEEA. Trimming took 0 bases from V and 3 from J; bases not matched to a gene: 5. CDR3 loop: CASSLERLAFYEQYF. CDR3 sequence (DNA): TGTGCCAGCAGCTTAGAGCGACTAGCTTTCTACGAGCAGTACTTC.

V usage is TRBV7-2 and J usage is TRBJ2-5; D is tentatively TRBD1 or TRBD2 (7 bases each). The CDR3 is made up of 16 amino acids. Trimming took 1 base from V and 2 from J, leaving 14 bases between them. Looked up from germline, CDR1 is SGHTA and CDR2 is FQGNSA. The CDR3 DNA sequence: TGTGCCAGCAGCTTAGGTGCCAGGGGGGGACAAGAGACCCAGTACTTC. This gives the protein CASSLGARGGQETQYF.

The V and J genes are TRBV30 and TRBJ1-2; D may be TRBD1 (6 bases). Deletions cut 8 bases from V and 7 bases from J, with 20 bases between. Germline CDR1 and CDR2: GTSNPN and SVGIG (reference sequence). CDR3 length: 13 residues. The CDR3 sequence: CAVGGDGKRGYTF. The CDR3 region has the DNA TGTGCCGTAGGGGGGGACGGGAAGCGTGGCTACACCTTC.

In this sample, this clonotype turned up a few times. The chain joins TRBV3-1 to TRBJ1-4, with a tentative D call TRBD1 (5 bases). Trimming pared 1 base from V and 5 bases from J, leaving 8 bases between. The germline V gene encodes CDR1 LGHDT and CDR2 YNNKEL (reference sequence). This CDR3 region has 14 residues. The CDR3 is CASSQAGGNEKLFF. CDR3 bases: TGTGCCAGCAGCCAAGCCGGGGGGAATGAAAAACTGTTTTTT.

This clonotype was counted at least ten times. A read error may produce the germline difference seen at one junction end. CDR3 region: CSVDAGYTGELFF. The CDR3 coding sequence is TGCAGCGTTGATGCGGGGTACACGGGGGAGCTGTTTTTT. The chain links TRBV29-1 to TRBJ2-2; tentative D call: TRBD2 (6 bases). This CDR3 has 13 amino acids. The germline V gene encodes CDR1 SQVTM and CDR2 ANQGSEA.

Details on this clonotype: With a much larger clone just one base away, this may be a read error. It is likely a read error, because the conserved phenylalanine at the end of the CDR3 is missing. This rearrangement joins TRBV11-2 to TRBJ2-3, with 9 bases identical to TRBD2. V was pared by 1 base and J by 2 bases, with 1 base of the junction left unmatched. The CDR3 is made up of 15 amino acids. Germline CDR1 SGHAT, CDR2 FQNNGV. The CDR3 here is CASSLGTSVTDTQYV. CDR3 nucleotides: TGTGCCAGCAGCTTAGGGACTAGCGTCACAGATACGCAGTATGTT.

J is TRBJ1-2 and V is TRBV5-1; 7 nucleotides agree with TRBD1. J lost 3 bases, V lost 4 bases, and 6 bases had no gene match. Germline V gene sequence: CDR1 SGHRS, CDR2 YFSETQ. The CDR3 runs to 14 residues. Here the CDR3 DNA reads TGCGCCAGCAGCCAGGGACAGACAGACTATGGCTACACCTTC. Protein sequence: CASSQGQTDYGYTF. Full variable domain (remainder filled in from reference TRBV5-1 and TRBJ1-2): KAGVTQTPRYLIKTRGQQVTLSCSPISGHRSVSWYQQTPGQGLQFLFEYFSETQRNKGNFPGRFSGRQFSNSRSEMNVSTLELGDSALYLCASSQGQTDYGYTFGSGTRLTVV.

As to this clonotype: Just one base apart from a much larger clone, this may be a read error. The chain employs TRBV19 and TRBJ2-7; D not resolved. Germline values: CDR1 LNHDA, CDR2 SQIVND (reference sequence). V lost 5 bases and J lost 7, with 15 bases in between. This CDR3 region has 13 residues. CDR3 in DNA: TGTGCCAGTAGTGCGAGATTAAGGGATGAGCAGTACTTC. Translating it yields CASSARLRDEQYF.

Regarding this clonotype: This may stem from a read error, because a much larger clone lies one nucleotide away. The chain carries TRBV10-3 and TRBJ1-6, with a possible D match to TRBD1 (6 bases). This CDR3 has 15 residues. CDR1 and CDR2 (germline): ENHRY, SYGVKD. In DNA form, the CDR3 reads TGTGCCAACAGTCGAGGGGGAGGGCAGGGCTCACCCCTCCACTTT. This encodes CANSRGGGQGSPLHF.

This clonotype was observed at least ten times. The V call is TRBV7-2, the J call TRBJ1-1; D not resolved. CDR1 is SGHTA, CDR2 FQGNSA, per germline. The CDR3 covers 14 residues. V lost 5 bases to trimming and J lost 0 bases, with 10 bases between them. The CDR3: CASSPQALNTEAFF. CDR3 DNA sequence: TGTGCCAGCAGCCCCCAGGCCCTGAACACTGAAGCTTTCTTT. Using reference TRBV7-2 and TRBJ1-1 for the parts outside the CDR3, the full variable domain is GAGVSQSPSNKVTEKGKDVELRCDPISGHTALYWYRQSLGQGLEFLIYFQGNSAPDKSGLPSDRFSAERTGGSVSTLTIQRTQQEDSAVYLCASSPQALNTEAFFGQGTRLTVV.

V is TRBV28 and J is TRBJ1-2, with D perhaps TRBD1 (6 bases). The CDR3 is made up of 13 amino acids. Trimming removed 6 bases at V and 7 bases at J, with 15 bases between. CDR1 and CDR2 from the germline V gene are MDHEN and SYDVKM. CDR3 nucleotides: TGTGCCAGCAGATATACAGGGAGCGGTGGCTACACCTTC. This codes for CASRYTGSGGYTF.

The chain employs TRBV25-1 and TRBJ1-2, with 7 nucleotides matching TRBD1. In germline, CDR1 is MGHDK, CDR2 SYGVNS. CDR3 size: 14 residues. Trimming at V came to 5 bases and at J to 7 bases, leaving 10 bases not matched to a gene. The chain's CDR3 is CASSPRQGSAGYTF. The CDR3 DNA follows: TGTGCCAGCAGTCCCAGACAGGGATCGGCTGGCTACACCTTC.

The rearrangement links TRBV20-1 to TRBJ1-6, with 7 bases identical to TRBD1. Germline V gene lookup returns CDR1 DFQATT and CDR2 SNEGSKA (reference sequence). This CDR3 is 13 amino acids long. Trimming cost V 6 bases and J 7 bases; bases outside gene matches: 6. CDR3 in DNA: TGCAGTGCCCTCCGGGACAGCAATTCACCCCTCCACTTT. This translates into CSALRDSNSPLHF.

As for this clonotype: A clone one base away is much larger, so this may be a read error. V gene TRBV7-9 combines with J gene TRBJ1-2; D may be TRBD1 (5 bases). This CDR3 comprises 12 residues. Germline CDR1 is SEHNR and CDR2 is FQNEAQ (reference sequence). V was cut by 5 bases and J by 7 bases, with 11 bases left in between. The CDR3 protein is CASSNNRFGYTF. Written as DNA, the CDR3 is TGTGCCAGCAGCAACAACAGGTTTGGCTACACCTTC.

This clonotype was seen a handful of times. The V and J genes are TRBV11-2 and TRBJ1-5; the D is unclear. This CDR3 is built from 16 residues. The germline V gene encodes CDR1 SGHAT and CDR2 FQNNGV. The V gene lost 2 bases and the J gene lost 1 base, with 12 bases spanning the gap. The CDR3 DNA follows: TGTGCCAGCAGCTTATTCTATAGCTACAGCAATCAGCCCCAGCATTTT. Its translation is CASSLFYSYSNQPQHF.

The rearrangement uses TRBV25-1 and TRBJ1-2; a weak D match, TRBD1 (5 bases). This CDR3 is 14 amino acids long. Germline CDR1 MGHDK, CDR2 SYGVNS. V was cut by 6 bases and J by 8 bases, with 19 bases left in between. CDR3 coding DNA: TGTGCCAGCAGGCCCCCGGGCAGGGCGGAGGGCTACACCTTC. Protein: CASRPPGRAEGYTF.

This clonotype was observed a handful of times. V and J are TRBV16 and TRBJ2-1; D remains unclear. CDR1 is KGHSY and CDR2 is FQNENV in the germline V gene. The CDR3 has 12 residues. Trimming took 2 bases from V and 9 from J, leaving 8 bases between them. The CDR3 DNA sequence: TGTGCCAGCAGCCAAAGGGCCCGTGAGCAGTTCTTC. It codes for CASSQRAREQFF.

In this sample, this clonotype turned up many times. This chain connects TRBV7-2 to TRBJ1-6, with D uncertain. This CDR3 is built from 12 residues. Trimming removed 3 bases at V and 13 bases at J, with 10 bases between. Germline V gene data show CDR1 as SGHTA and CDR2 as FQGNSA. CDR3 in DNA: TGTGCCAGCAGCTTGACCGATAATCCCCTCCACTTT. This translates into CASSLTDNPLHF.

In its sample, this clonotype was seen a few times. This chain connects TRBV20-1 to TRBJ1-1, with 7 bases matching TRBD1. CDR1 and CDR2 from the germline V gene are DFQATT and SNEGSKA (reference sequence). The length of the CDR3 is 16 residues. Losses at the gene ends were 3 bases for V and 3 bases for J; bases not matched to a gene: 13. Here the CDR3 DNA reads TGCAGTGCTAGCCTCCCGATGACAGGGATATACACTGAAGCTTTCTTT. Its protein is CSASLPMTGIYTEAFF.

This clonotype was detected ten times or more. This chain links TRBV20-1 with TRBJ1-2, with 9 bases identical to TRBD1. The germline CDR1 and CDR2 sequences are DFQATT and SNEGSKA (reference sequence). This CDR3 spans 14 amino acids. Trimming cost V 5 bases and J 2 bases; bases outside gene matches: 6. The CDR3 DNA reads TGCAGTGCTCGATCGGACAGGGGAAACTATGGCTACACCTTC. This gives the protein CSARSDRGNYGYTF.

This clonotype was seen only a few times. The gene calls are TRBV20-1 and TRBJ2-5; perhaps TRBD1 as D (6 bases). The germline V and J ends were trimmed by 1 base and 1 base, with 7 bases remaining between them. The CDR3 covers 13 residues. Germline V CDR1 and CDR2: DFQATT, SNEGSKA (reference sequence). The CDR3 bases are TGCAGTGCTAGAGGGACAGTCCAAGAGACCCAGTACTTC. As protein: CSARGTVQETQYF.

This clonotype was seen many times. The chain uses TRBV19 and TRBJ1-2, with a tentative D call TRBD1 (6 bases). The CDR3 extends over 15 amino acids. V was cut by 3 bases and J by 0 bases, with 11 bases left in between. CDR1 is LNHDA, CDR2 SQIVND, per germline (reference sequence). The CDR3 sequence: CASSISEGANYGYTF. CDR3 nucleotides: TGTGCCAGTAGTATCAGTGAGGGGGCTAACTATGGCTACACCTTC.

This clonotype was seen a handful of times. The chain is built from TRBV12-3 or TRBV12-4 and TRBJ1-2, with TRBD1 matching 9 bases. The CDR3 consists of 14 residues. Trimming at V came to 3 bases and at J to 7 bases, leaving 6 bases not matched to a gene. CDR3 region: CASSFLGQGSGYTF. In DNA, the CDR3 is TGTGCCAGCAGTTTTCTGGGACAGGGTTCTGGCTACACCTTC.

The rearrangement joins TRBV11-3 to TRBJ2-5; either TRBD1 or TRBD2 may supply D (5 bases each). Trimming took 5 bases from V and 4 from J, leaving 11 bases between them. The germline V gene has CDR1 SGHNT and CDR2 YENEEA. The CDR3 has 13 residues. In DNA form, the CDR3 reads TGTGCCAGCAGCGGCCGGGACGCAGAGACCCAGTACTTC. Amino acids: CASSGRDAETQYF. Drawing the rest from reference TRBV11-3 and TRBJ2-5, the complete variable domain is EAGVVQSPRYKIIEKKQPVAFWCNPISGHNTLYWYLQNLGQGPELLIRYENEEAVDDSQLPKDRFSAERLKGVDSTLKIQPAELGDSAVYLCASSGRDAETQYFGPGTRLLVL.

V and J are TRBV20-1 and TRBJ2-1; perhaps D is TRBD1 or TRBD2 (5 bases each). V was pared by 8 bases and J by 1 base, with 18 bases between. The CDR3 is 15 amino acids. CDR1 and CDR2 (germline): DFQATT, SNEGSKA (reference sequence). The CDR3 sequence: CSYGEGIGSYNEQFF. In DNA form, the CDR3 reads TGCAGTTACGGAGAGGGGATTGGGTCCTACAATGAGCAGTTCTTC.